The 17 T cell receptor beta chains below all came from one sample that was sequenced in a study of human versus mouse CDR3 diversity and MHC coevolution. Profiling relied on immunoSEQ multiplex PCR, and the TCRdb table lists in-frame clones only, not all of them. The table lists roughly 80,000 clones, approximately 90% of them singletons. Sequenced sample: naive CD4+ T cells from blood. Subset in this sample: CD45RO-negative CD62L-positive naive CD4 T cells. These receptors were obtained from a person between 30 and 69 years old in good health.

V gene TRBV11-2 combines with J gene TRBJ1-1, with 10 bases fitting TRBD1. The V gene's germline CDR1 is SGHAT and CDR2 FQNNGV. After removal of 5 bases from V and 0 bases from J, the junction contained 3 bases not matched to a gene. The CDR3 consists of 15 residues. The CDR3 DNA is TGTGCCAGCAGCATGACAGGGGGCGTGAACACTGAAGCTTTCTTT. Translation gives CASSMTGGVNTEAFF.

The J gene is TRBJ1-2, the V gene TRBV28; D is uncertain. This CDR3 contains 13 residues. V was clipped by 2 bases and J by 4 bases, with 8 bases between them. Germline V gives CDR1 MDHEN, CDR2 SYDVKM. CDR3 bases: TGTGCCAGCAGTTTACAGCGGCGCTATGGCTACACCTTC. Protein product: CASSLQRRYGYTF.

A single count supports this clone. The chain has TRBV27 and TRBJ1-5, with 7 nucleotides matching TRBD1. The J segment lost 5 bases and the V segment lost 7 bases, leaving 8 bases of the junction unmatched. The CDR3 covers 14 residues. Germline V CDR1 and CDR2: MNHEY, SMNVEV (reference sequence). CDR3 protein: CASTSRQGDQPQHF. The CDR3 bases are TGTGCCAGCACGAGTAGACAGGGCGATCAGCCCCAGCATTTT.

The chain employs TRBV10-3 and TRBJ2-7; 7 bases agree with TRBD1. The V segment lost 2 bases and the J segment 5 bases; nucleotides outside the gene matches: 18. CDR3 length: 18 residues. The germline V gene encodes CDR1 ENHRY and CDR2 SYGVKD. This chain's CDR3 is CAISETLIQAGGRHEQYF. The DNA for the CDR3 is TGTGCCATCAGTGAGACCTTAATCCAGGCAGGGGGAAGGCACGAGCAGTACTTC.

The chain is built from TRBV7-2 and TRBJ2-5; 12 bases are a match to TRBD2. The CDR3 length is 15 residues. Looked up from germline, CDR1 is SGHTA and CDR2 is FQGNSA. With 5 bases clipped from V and 3 bases from J, the junction kept 4 bases outside the gene matches. CDR3: CASSRRLAGEETQYF. The CDR3 region has the DNA TGTGCCAGCAGCCGACGACTAGCGGGGGAAGAGACCCAGTACTTC.

The chain joins TRBV5-4 to TRBJ2-7, with 9 bases aligning to TRBD1. The CDR3 extends over 16 amino acids. Trimming removed 4 bases from V and 3 bases from J; junction bases left unmatched: 11. CDR1 is SGHNT and CDR2 is YYREEE in the germline V gene (reference sequence). CDR3: CASSNWGWTGDYEQYF. The CDR3 DNA reads as TGTGCCAGCAGCAACTGGGGTTGGACAGGGGACTACGAGCAGTACTTC.

This clone was detected a few times. The rearrangement uses TRBV19 and TRBJ1-5; D call uncertain. Trimming removed 3 bases at V and 3 bases at J, with 6 bases between. Germline V gene lookup returns CDR1 LNHDA and CDR2 SQIVND (reference sequence). The CDR3 loop spans 13 amino acids. The CDR3 DNA follows: TGTGCCAGTAGTATCGGGTTCAATCAGCCCCAGCATTTT. As protein: CASSIGFNQPQHF.

This chain links TRBV5-1 with TRBJ1-4; 7 bases match TRBD1. The CDR3 has 15 residues. The germline gives CDR1 SGHRS, CDR2 YFSETQ. Germline trimming cut 0 bases from V and 7 bases from J; bases unmatched to any gene: 6. As DNA, the CDR3 is TGCGCCAGCAGCTTGGCCCAGGGGGTTAGTGAAAAACTGTTTTTT. Translated: CASSLAQGVSEKLFF.

This clone was counted once. The CDR3 here is CASSRQVVGPTYGYTF. CDR3 coding DNA: TGCGCCAGCAGCCGCCAAGTTGTTGGGCCTACCTATGGCTACACCTTC. V is TRBV4-1 and J is TRBJ1-2; D unclear. Germline V lookup: CDR1 MGHRA, CDR2 YSYEKL. The CDR3 runs to 16 residues. The V end lost 4 bases, the J end lost 4 bases, and 19 bases lay between the germline ends.

V gene TRBV6-5 combines with J gene TRBJ1-1; D call uncertain. This CDR3 has 11 amino acids. V dropped 4 bases and J dropped 8 bases, with 8 bases sitting between them. The germline V gene has CDR1 MNHEY and CDR2 SVGAGI. The CDR3 coding sequence is TGTGCCAGCAGTTCCCCCCGGGAAGCTTTCTTT. It encodes CASSSPREAFF.

The V and J genes are TRBV5-1 and TRBJ1-5; TRBD1 is a possible D gene (5 bases). The CDR3 is made up of 16 amino acids. V lost 7 bases, J lost 3 bases, and 20 bases lay in between. Germline CDR1 is SGHRS and CDR2 is YFSETQ. The DNA for the CDR3 is TGCGCCAGCGAACGTCCCGGGCGGGGGGACAATCAGCCCCAGCATTTT. Amino acid sequence: CASERPGRGDNQPQHF.

This clone was counted once. The rearrangement uses TRBV7-8 and TRBJ2-7; D may be TRBD1 (6 bases). The CDR3 extends over 14 amino acids. Germline CDR1 is SGHVS and CDR2 is FQNEAQ. V lost 3 bases and J lost 5, with 14 bases in between. The CDR3 sequence: CASSFVGGENEQYF. The CDR3 coding sequence is TGTGCCAGCAGCTTTGTTGGGGGCGAAAACGAGCAGTACTTC.

The rearrangement joins TRBV27 to TRBJ1-5; 9 nucleotides match TRBD1. The CDR3 spans 18 residues. Trimming cost V 6 bases and J 0 bases; bases outside gene matches: 12. Germline CDR1 and CDR2: MNHEY and SMNVEV (reference sequence). The CDR3: CASSGTGWGKYSNQPQHF. The CDR3 DNA reads TGTGCCAGCAGCGGGACAGGGTGGGGGAAATATAGCAATCAGCCCCAGCATTTT.

CDR3 DNA: TGTGCCAGCAGTATAACAGGGACCCAGTACTTC. It codes for CASSITGTQYF. The rearrangement joins TRBV2 to TRBJ2-5; maybe TRBD1 (5 bases). Germline V gene data show CDR1 as SNHLY and CDR2 as FYNNEI. The ends were cut back, 5 bases at V and 7 bases at J, with 8 bases in the middle. The CDR3 extends over 11 amino acids.

The chain couples TRBV19 to TRBJ2-1; 9 positions match TRBD2. The CDR3 sequence is 15 residues long. V lost 8 bases and J lost 9; bases outside the gene matches: 14. Germline V lookup: CDR1 LNHDA, CDR2 SQIVND (reference sequence). CDR3 region: CASGIGGSGGREQFF. The DNA of the CDR3 is TGTGCCAGTGGGATTGGAGGTAGCGGGGGCCGTGAGCAGTTCTTC.

V gene TRBV11-2 combines with J gene TRBJ1-1, with D perhaps TRBD1 (5 bases). V lost 1 base, J lost 0 bases, and 15 bases lay in between. The CDR3 has 17 residues. Germline V gene sequence: CDR1 SGHAT, CDR2 FQNNGV. CDR3 sequence reads: CASSLARVWPLNTEAFF. The DNA for the CDR3 is TGTGCCAGCAGCTTAGCCAGGGTGTGGCCCTTGAACACTGAAGCTTTCTTT.

This clone was observed a single time. The chain links TRBV5-1 to TRBJ1-2; the D gene is possibly TRBD1 (6 bases). CDR1 SGHRS and CDR2 YFSETQ come from the germline V gene. CDR3 length: 14 amino acids. The V and J ends lost 2 bases and 6 bases respectively, with 14 bases between them. The CDR3 spells CASSLGGGADGYTF. The CDR3 region has the DNA TGCGCCAGCAGCTTAGGCGGGGGCGCGGATGGCTACACCTTC.